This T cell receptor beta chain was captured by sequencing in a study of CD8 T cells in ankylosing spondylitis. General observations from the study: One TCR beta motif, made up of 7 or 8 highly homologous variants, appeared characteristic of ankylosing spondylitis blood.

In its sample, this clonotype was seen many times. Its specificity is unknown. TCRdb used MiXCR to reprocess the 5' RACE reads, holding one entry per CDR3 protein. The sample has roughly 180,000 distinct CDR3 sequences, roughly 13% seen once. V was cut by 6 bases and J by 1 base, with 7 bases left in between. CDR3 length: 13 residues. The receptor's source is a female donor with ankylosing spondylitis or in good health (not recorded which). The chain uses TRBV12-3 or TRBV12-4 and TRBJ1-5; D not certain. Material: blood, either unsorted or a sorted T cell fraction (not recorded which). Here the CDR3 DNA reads TGTGCCAGCAGACCGGACAGCAATCAGCCCCAGCATTTT. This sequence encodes CASRPDSNQPQHF.